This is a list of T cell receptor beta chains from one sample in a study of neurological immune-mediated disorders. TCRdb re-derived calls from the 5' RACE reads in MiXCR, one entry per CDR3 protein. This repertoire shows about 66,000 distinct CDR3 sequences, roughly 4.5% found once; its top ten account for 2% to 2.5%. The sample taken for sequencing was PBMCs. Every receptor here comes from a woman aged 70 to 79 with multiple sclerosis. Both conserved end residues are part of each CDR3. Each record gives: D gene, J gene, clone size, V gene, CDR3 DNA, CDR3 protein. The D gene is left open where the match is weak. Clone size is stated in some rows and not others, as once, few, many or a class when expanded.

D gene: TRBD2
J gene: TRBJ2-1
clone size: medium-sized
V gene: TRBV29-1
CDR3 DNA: TGCAGCGCCCCGGGACTAGAAGGCTGGTTCTTC
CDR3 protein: CSAPGLEGWFF

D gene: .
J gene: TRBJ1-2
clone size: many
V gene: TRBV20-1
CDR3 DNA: TGCAGTGCGCACTATGGGACGCCCAACTATGGCTACACCTTC
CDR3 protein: CSAHYGTPNYGYTF

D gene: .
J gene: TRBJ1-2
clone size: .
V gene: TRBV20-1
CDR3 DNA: TGCAGTGCTAGAGATCAAGTGGGCTGGAACTATGGCTACACCTTC
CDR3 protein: CSARDQVGWNYGYTF

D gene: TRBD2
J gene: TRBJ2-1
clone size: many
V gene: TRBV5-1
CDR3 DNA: TGCGCCAGCAGCTTTCTGCCCCTGGCGGGACTAGCGGGGGGGGCTCGGGATGAGCAGTTCTTC
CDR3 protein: CASSFLPLAGLAGGARDEQFF

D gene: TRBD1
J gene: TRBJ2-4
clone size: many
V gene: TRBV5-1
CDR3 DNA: TGCGCCAGCAGCTTGGTCTCTACAGGGGTCGGGGAGCTTCTCTCCAAAAACATTCAGTACTTC
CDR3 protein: CASSLVSTGVGELLSKNIQYF

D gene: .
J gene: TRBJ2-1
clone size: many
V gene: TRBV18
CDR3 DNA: TGTGCCAGCTCACCAGGGACGGACAATGAGCAGTTCTTC
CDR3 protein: CASSPGTDNEQFF

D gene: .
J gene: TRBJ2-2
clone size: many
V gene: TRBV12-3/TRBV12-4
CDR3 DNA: TGTGCCAGCAGTTTTCTGTCCTTAGACACCGGGGAGCTGTTTTTT
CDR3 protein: CASSFLSLDTGELFF

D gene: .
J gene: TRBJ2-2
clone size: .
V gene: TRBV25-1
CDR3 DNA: TGTGCCAGCAGACAGAACACCGGGGAGCTGTTTTTT
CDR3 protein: CASRQNTGELFF

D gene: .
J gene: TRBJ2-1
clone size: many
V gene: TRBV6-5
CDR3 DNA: TGTGCCAGCAGTTATGGCAGCGGTAGCTCCTACAATGAGCAGTTCTTC
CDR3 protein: CASSYGSGSSYNEQFF

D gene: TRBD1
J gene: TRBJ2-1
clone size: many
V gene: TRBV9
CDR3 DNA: TGTGCCAGCAGCGGATACAGGGGCAGGAATGAGCAGTTCTTC
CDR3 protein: CASSGYRGRNEQFF

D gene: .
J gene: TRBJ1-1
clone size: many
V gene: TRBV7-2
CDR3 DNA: TGTGCCAGCAGACCTTTGAGGACTGAAGCTTTCTTT
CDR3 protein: CASRPLRTEAFF

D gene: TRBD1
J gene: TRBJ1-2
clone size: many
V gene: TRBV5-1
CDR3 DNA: TGCGCCAGCAGCTTGGCTTGGACAGGGGGGTATGGCTACACCTTC
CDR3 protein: CASSLAWTGGYGYTF

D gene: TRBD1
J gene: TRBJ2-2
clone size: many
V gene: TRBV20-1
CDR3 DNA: TGCAGTGCTAGTCGGACAGGGGGGACCGGGGAGCTGTTTTTT
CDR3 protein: CSASRTGGTGELFF

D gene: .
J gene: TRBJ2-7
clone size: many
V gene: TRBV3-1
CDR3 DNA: TGTGCCAGCAGCCAAGATCTGGGCCCATCCTACGAGCAGTACTTC
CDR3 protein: CASSQDLGPSYEQYF

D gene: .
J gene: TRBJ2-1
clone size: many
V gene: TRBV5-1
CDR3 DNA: TGCGCCAGCAGCTTGGTCAGACGTAGTGAGCAGTTCTTC
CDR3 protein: CASSLVRRSEQFF

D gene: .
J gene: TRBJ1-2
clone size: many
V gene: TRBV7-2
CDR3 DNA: TGTGCCAGCAGCTTAGACGAGTACTATGGCTACACCTTC
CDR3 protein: CASSLDEYYGYTF

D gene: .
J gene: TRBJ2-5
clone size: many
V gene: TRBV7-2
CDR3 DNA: TGTGCCAGCAGCCCGCAAGAGACCCAGTACTTC
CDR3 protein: CASSPQETQYF

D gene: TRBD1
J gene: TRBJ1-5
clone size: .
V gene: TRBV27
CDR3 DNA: TGTGCCAGCAGTCCTCTGGGGACAGGGGGCAATCAGCCCCAGCATTTT
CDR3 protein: CASSPLGTGGNQPQHF

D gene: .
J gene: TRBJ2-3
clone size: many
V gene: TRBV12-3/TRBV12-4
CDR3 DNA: TGTGCCAGCAGTCCTTTTATAGGGGCCACAGATACGCAGTATTTT
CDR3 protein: CASSPFIGATDTQYF

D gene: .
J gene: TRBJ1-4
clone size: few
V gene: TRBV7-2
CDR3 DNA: TGTGCCAGCAGCACCCGGGCGGCGAACAATGAAAAACTGTTTTTT
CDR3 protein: CASSTRAANNEKLFF

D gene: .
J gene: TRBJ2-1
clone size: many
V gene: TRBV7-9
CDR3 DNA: TGTGCCAGCAGCTTTAGGGGATTTGAGCAGTTCTTC
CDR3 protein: CASSFRGFEQFF

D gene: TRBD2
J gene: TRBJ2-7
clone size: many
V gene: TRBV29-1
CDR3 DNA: TGCAGCGTTCCGAACTTAGCGGGAGGGCCCGCGGAGCAGTACTTC
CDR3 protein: CSVPNLAGGPAEQYF

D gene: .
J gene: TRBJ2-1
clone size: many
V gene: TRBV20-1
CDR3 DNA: TGCAGTGCAAATGACAGGGAGGGACCCTACAATGAGCAGTTCTTC
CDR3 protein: CSANDREGPYNEQFF

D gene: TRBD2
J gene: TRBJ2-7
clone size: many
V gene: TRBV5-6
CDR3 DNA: TGTGCCAGCAGCTTGACTAGCGGGATGGCCTACGAGCAGTACTTC
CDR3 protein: CASSLTSGMAYEQYF

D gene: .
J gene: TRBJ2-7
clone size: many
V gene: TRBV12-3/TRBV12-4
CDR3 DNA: TGTGCCAGCATGCCTCCCCAGCCTACCTACGAGCAGTACTTC
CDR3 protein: CASMPPQPTYEQYF

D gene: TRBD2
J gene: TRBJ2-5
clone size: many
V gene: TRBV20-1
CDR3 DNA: TGCAGTGCCCGGGATAGCGGGAGAAGAGAGACCCAGTACTTC
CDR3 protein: CSARDSGRRETQYF

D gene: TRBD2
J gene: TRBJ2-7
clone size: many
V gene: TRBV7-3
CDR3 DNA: TGTGCCAGCAGCTCCGGGACTAGCGGGAGTGCCGAGCAGTACTTC
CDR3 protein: CASSSGTSGSAEQYF

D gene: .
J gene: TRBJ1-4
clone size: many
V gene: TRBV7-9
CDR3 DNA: TGTGCCAGCAGCTTATTCGGGGGCACTAATGAAAAACTGTTTTTT
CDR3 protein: CASSLFGGTNEKLFF